The rows below give T cell receptor beta chains drawn from one sample of a study of persistence of HIV-infected CD4 T cells. The table came from immunoSEQ multiplex PCR; TCRdb's copy has only in-frame clones and leaves some out. The data show about 40,000 clones, with about 84% seen just once and more than 13% held by the top ten. These receptors lack a known antigen. The sample here was CD4+ T cells sorted from PBMCs after roughly 17-hour stimulation, taken from a patient who received antiretroviral therapy. The receptor set was obtained from an adult man with HIV who was CMV-seropositive. Each CDR3 is given with its conserved first and last residue. D genes are given only for firm matches. Clone size is shown for a subset of rows, as once, few, many or a class of expanded clone.

j_call v_call d_call clone_size cdr3_nt cdr3_aa
TRBJ1-5 TRBV27 TRBD1 NA TGTGCCAGCAGGGGGACAGGGGGCGGAAATCAGCCCCAGCATTTT CASRGTGGGNQPQHF
TRBJ2-1 TRBV7-2 NA NA TGTGCCAGCAGCCCGGATGGGGTTGGACATGAGCAGTTCTTC CASSPDGVGHEQFF
TRBJ2-4 TRBV28 NA NA TGTGCCAGCAGGGCGGGACTAGCCAAAAACATTCAGTACTTC CASRAGLAKNIQYF
TRBJ1-2 TRBV20-1 NA NA TGCAGTGCTCGTGGGGAGGAGGGAGGGGAATTCTATGGCTACACCTTC CSARGEEGGEFYGYTF
TRBJ1-1 TRBV4-1 NA NA TGCGCCAGCAGCCTGCCGGCGCAGGTTTACACTGAAGCTTTCTTT CASSLPAQVYTEAFF
TRBJ1-5 TRBV30 NA NA TGTGCCTGGAGTTCGGACCGTCATAAGGGGATGAATCAGCCCCAGCATTTT CAWSSDRHKGMNQPQHF
TRBJ1-2 TRBV6-2/TRBV6-3 NA NA TGTGCCAGCAGTTCCACCTCCACAGGGACCTATGGCTACACCTTC CASSSTSTGTYGYTF
TRBJ1-1 TRBV2 NA NA TGTGCCAGCAGTGAACAGGGCTCAATCACTGAAGCTTTCTTT CASSEQGSITEAFF
TRBJ1-2 TRBV6-1 NA NA TGTGCCAGCAGTGAAGACTATGCAGGGATAGGCGGCTACACCTTC CASSEDYAGIGGYTF
TRBJ2-3 TRBV29-1 NA NA TGCAGCGTCTTTGGGGGCCGTGCTCCTACGCAGTATTTT CSVFGGRAPTQYF
TRBJ2-1 TRBV24-1 NA NA TGTGCCACCAGTGATGTGGGGTTTGAGCAGTTCTTC CATSDVGFEQFF
TRBJ1-1 TRBV18 NA NA TGTGCCAGCTCCCGGATGCACCTGAACACTGAAGCTTTCTTT CASSRMHLNTEAFF
TRBJ2-1 TRBV3-1/TRBV3-2 TRBD2 NA TGTGCCAGCAGCCAACCCCGGACTAGCGGGACCTACAATGAGCAGTTCTTC CASSQPRTSGTYNEQFF
TRBJ2-7 TRBV7-8 NA NA TGTGCCAGCAGCTTACCCAATTCCTCCAGGGGAAAGTACGAGCAGTACTTC CASSLPNSSRGKYEQYF
TRBJ1-5 TRBV30 TRBD1 NA TGTGCCTGGAGTGCGGACAGGCTAAATCAGCCCCAGCATTTT CAWSADRLNQPQHF
TRBJ1-2 TRBV20-1 NA few TGCAGTGCTAGAGAGGACTATGGCTACACCTTC CSAREDYGYTF
TRBJ2-1 TRBV19 NA NA TGTGCCAGTAGAAAGGGATTGAATGAGCAGTTCTTC CASRKGLNEQFF
TRBJ1-4 TRBV5-1 NA NA TGCGCCAGCAGACCCGGACAGTTTGGGGGTGAAAAACTGTTTTTT CASRPGQFGGEKLFF
TRBJ2-2 TRBV4-3 NA NA TGCGCCAGCAGCCAAGGGCAGGTTTCTCGTAATCGCCCGAACACCGGGGAGCTGTTTTTT CASSQGQVSRNRPNTGELFF
TRBJ2-7 TRBV4-3 NA NA TGCGCCAGCAGCCAAGAAATCGACTACGAGCAGTACTTC CASSQEIDYEQYF
TRBJ1-5 TRBV10-1 NA NA TGCGCCAGCAGTGAGAACGCTGTAGGTCAGCCCCAGCATTTT CASSENAVGQPQHF
TRBJ1-1 TRBV4-1 NA NA TGCGCCAGCAGCCAAGATCCAGGGGCCACAGAAGCTTTCTTT CASSQDPGATEAFF
TRBJ2-1 TRBV7-9 NA NA TGTGCCAGCGAACGGGGAGTCAATGAGCAGTTCTTC CASERGVNEQFF
TRBJ1-3 TRBV20-1 NA once TGCAGTGCTAGTAACGGGCTTTCTGGAAACACCATATATTTT CSASNGLSGNTIYF
TRBJ2-2 TRBV5-1 NA few TGCGCCAGCAACTCAAACACCGGGGAGCTGTTTTTT CASNSNTGELFF
TRBJ1-2 TRBV10-2 NA NA TGCGCCAGCAGTGAGTCGGGCAGCCGTAACTATGGCTACACCTTC CASSESGSRNYGYTF
TRBJ2-5 TRBV21-1 NA NA TGTGCCAGCAGCAAAAAACTAGCGGGAGGGTCCCAAGAGACCCAGTACTTC CASSKKLAGGSQETQYF
TRBJ1-6 TRBV30 NA NA TGTGCCTGGAGTCACCCTAATTCACCCCTCCACTTT CAWSHPNSPLHF
TRBJ2-1 TRBV15 NA NA TGTGCCACCAGCAGAGCCCGGGACTTGAACCACAATGAGCAGTTCTTC CATSRARDLNHNEQFF
TRBJ2-1 TRBV6-1 NA NA TGTGCCAGCAGTGCCTGGGGGGCGGACAGGTCTCGATCTGAGCAGTTCTTC CASSAWGADRSRSEQFF
TRBJ1-5 TRBV2 NA few TGTGCCAGCAGTGAGGAACAGGGTGGCAATCAGCCCCAGCATTTT CASSEEQGGNQPQHF
TRBJ1-3 TRBV18 TRBD1 NA TGTGCCAGCTCGGACTACCGGGACAGGAACACCATATATTTT CASSDYRDRNTIYF
TRBJ2-7 TRBV6-1 NA NA TGTGCCAGCAGTGAACCAGGCAGGGGCTACGAGCAGTACTTC CASSEPGRGYEQYF
TRBJ2-7 TRBV5-1 TRBD1 NA TGCGCCAGCAGCTTCCGACAGGGAATTTACGAGCAGTACTTC CASSFRQGIYEQYF
TRBJ2-7 TRBV19 NA few TGTGCCAGTAGTATGTCACAGGGCGTCTCCTACGAGCAGTACTTC CASSMSQGVSYEQYF
TRBJ2-3 TRBV10-3 NA once TGTGCCATCAGGAGGGGATCTGGTGGAGATACGCAGTATTTT CAIRRGSGGDTQYF
TRBJ2-4 TRBV29-1 NA NA TGCAGCGCCAGCGTTGGGGAAAACATTCAGTACTTC CSASVGENIQYF
TRBJ1-1 TRBV4-3 NA NA TGCGCCAGCAGCCACGGGAAAGCCCCCACTGAAGCTTTCTTT CASSHGKAPTEAFF
TRBJ2-4 TRBV6-1 TRBD2 NA TGTGCCAGCAGTGAAGCTGGTGCGGGGGGCCGCTTAGCCAAAAACATTCAGTACTTC CASSEAGAGGRLAKNIQYF
TRBJ2-3 TRBV5-1 TRBD2 NA TGCGCCAGCAGATTAGGGACTAGCGGGGGAACTTTCACAGATACGCAGTATTTT CASRLGTSGGTFTDTQYF
TRBJ2-7 TRBV5-5 NA medium-sized TGTGCCAGCAGCCTACAGGATTTCTACGAGCAGTACTTC CASSLQDFYEQYF
TRBJ1-5 TRBV2 NA NA TGTGCCAGCACTGAGGGGGACGGGGGTCAGCCCCAGCATTTT CASTEGDGGQPQHF
TRBJ2-1 TRBV5-1 NA NA TGCGCCAGCAGCGTACCGGGACAATACAATGAGCAGTTCTTC CASSVPGQYNEQFF
TRBJ1-2 TRBV10-2 TRBD1 NA TGCGCCAGCAGCGCCGGACAGGTCTACCCCTACACCTTC CASSAGQVYPYTF
TRBJ1-2 TRBV2 NA NA TGTGCCAGCAGTGAAGGCCTGAACTATGGCTACACCTTC CASSEGLNYGYTF
TRBJ1-4 TRBV27 NA NA TGTGCCAGCAAACGAAGGAGTGGCCAGGGTACTGAAAAACTGTTTTTT CASKRRSGQGTEKLFF
TRBJ1-5 TRBV5-5 TRBD1 NA TGTGCCAGCAGCTTGGAGGCCAGGGGGATCAATCAGCCCCAGCATTTT CASSLEARGINQPQHF
TRBJ2-7 TRBV6-1 TRBD1 NA TGTGCCAGCAGTCCCGGGACAGGGGGCATCAACGAGCAGTACTTC CASSPGTGGINEQYF
TRBJ2-2 TRBV7-2 NA NA TGTGCCAGCAGCACCCAGGGTTGGGGTCCCGGGGAGCTGTTTTTT CASSTQGWGPGELFF
TRBJ2-5 TRBV3-1/TRBV3-2 TRBD1 NA TGTGCCAGCAGCCAAGCCGGGACAGGGGGCGGAGAGACCCAGTACTTC CASSQAGTGGGETQYF
TRBJ2-3 TRBV9 TRBD2 NA TGTGCCAGCAGCGTAGATAGCGGGTCCGGAAGGACGCAGTATTTT CASSVDSGSGRTQYF
TRBJ1-5 TRBV7-9 NA NA TGTGCCAGCAGCCAGGACGGAACCAATCAGCCCCAGCATTTT CASSQDGTNQPQHF
TRBJ2-7 TRBV18 NA NA TGTGCCAGCTCACGTCCGGTCGGAGGCTCCTACGAGCAGTACTTC CASSRPVGGSYEQYF
TRBJ1-6 TRBV14 NA NA TGTGCCAGCAGCCAGGGAGGATCCTATAATTCACCCCTCCACTTT CASSQGGSYNSPLHF